This TCR beta chain was identified during a study of CD8+CD57+ T cells in acquired aplastic anemia. Study results and limitations: Patients and controls were not found to differ significantly in CD8+ Simpson's diversity. Patients and controls shared 25 to 30 CD8+ CDR3 sequences.

A word on this clonotype: Its antigen is not known.

V was clipped by 4 bases and J by 2 bases; unmatched bases: 11. Germline V gene sequence: CDR1 SGHVS, CDR2 FNYEAQ. The CDR3 length is 17 residues. Genomic DNA constituted the template upon which TCR beta VDJ and CDR3 profiling was performed. MiXCR, run by TCRdb on the reads, gives a single entry per CDR3 protein. This sample yields 100,000 to 150,000 distinct CDR3 sequences, of which around two fifths are seen a single time; roughly 8.9% belongs to the top ten. The receptor was derived from a human donor in good health, serving as a control. The chain carries TRBV7-6 and TRBJ2-7; TRBD1 matches 10 bases. The material sequenced was sorted CD4+, CD8+, or CD8+CD57+ T cells (not recorded which) from PBMCs. The CDR3 here is CASSSEDSGTGAYEQYF. CDR3 nucleotides: TGTGCCAGCAGCTCAGAGGATTCCGGGACAGGGGCCTACGAGCAGTACTTC.